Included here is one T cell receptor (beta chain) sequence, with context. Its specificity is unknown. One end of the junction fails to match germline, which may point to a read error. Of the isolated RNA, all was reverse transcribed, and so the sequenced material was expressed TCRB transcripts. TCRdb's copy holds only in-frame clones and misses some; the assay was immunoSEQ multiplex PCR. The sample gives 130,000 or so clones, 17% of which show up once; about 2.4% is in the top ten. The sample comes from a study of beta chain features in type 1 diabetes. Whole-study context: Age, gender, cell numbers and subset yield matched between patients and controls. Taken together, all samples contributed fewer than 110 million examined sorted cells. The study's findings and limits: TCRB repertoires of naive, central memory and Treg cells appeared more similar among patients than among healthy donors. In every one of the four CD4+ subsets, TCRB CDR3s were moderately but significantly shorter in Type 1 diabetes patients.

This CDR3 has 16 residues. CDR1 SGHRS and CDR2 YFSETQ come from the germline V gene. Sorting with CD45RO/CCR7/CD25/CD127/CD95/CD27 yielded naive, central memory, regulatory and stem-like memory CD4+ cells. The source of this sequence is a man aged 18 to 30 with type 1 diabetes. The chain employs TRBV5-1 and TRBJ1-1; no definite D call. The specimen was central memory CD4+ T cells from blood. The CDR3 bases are TGCGCCAGCAGCCCGGGCCCCGACCAGCTGAATACTGAAGCTTTCTTT. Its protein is CASSPGPDQLNTEAFF.